The 8 T cell receptor beta chains presented below share a single source sample, sequenced in a study of early T cells in non-severe SARS-CoV-2 infection. Using its own MiXCR run on the 5' RACE reads, TCRdb lists one record per CDR3 protein. The table shows 62,000 or so distinct CDR3 sequences, with 7% to 9.5% occurring only once. Sequencing was performed on whole blood, taken at baseline. These TCRs come from an adult who was a healthcare worker with PCR-confirmed SARS-CoV-2 infection or an uninfected control (not recorded which).

The chain couples TRBV6-5 to TRBJ2-6, with 11 positions matching TRBD1. This CDR3 has 16 amino acids. Germline values: CDR1 MNHEY, CDR2 SVGAGI. The V segment lost 4 bases and the J segment 2 bases; nucleotides outside the gene matches: 1. CDR3 amino acids: CASSWGQGAGANVLTF. CDR3 in DNA: TGTGCCAGCAGTTGGGGACAGGGGGCTGGGGCCAACGTCCTGACTTTC.

This rearrangement joins TRBV6-5 to TRBJ1-1, with D possibly TRBD1 on 5 matching bases. Germline CDR1 and CDR2: MNHEY and SVGAGI. The CDR3 runs to 13 residues. The V end was cut by 0 bases, the J end by 4 bases, with 6 bases between. For the CDR3, the DNA is TGTGCCAGCAGTTACTCGGGGCGCACTGAAGCTTTCTTT. This sequence encodes CASSYSGRTEAFF.

Many counts were recorded for this clonotype. CDR3: CAISFQQGSGELFF. DNA of the CDR3: TGTGCCATCAGTTTTCAACAGGGGTCCGGGGAGCTGTTTTTT. The V gene is TRBV10-3, the J gene TRBJ2-2; TRBD1 aligns across 7 bases. The CDR3 runs 14 residues. In germline, CDR1 is ENHRY, CDR2 SYGVKD. V lost 5 bases, J lost 6 bases, and 6 bases stayed unmatched.

This clonotype has a count of ten or more. At one end, the junction sequence differs from germline, possibly due to a read error. The chain links TRBV12-3 or TRBV12-4 to TRBJ2-7; TRBD1 matches at 9 bases. The CDR3 runs to 13 residues. CDR3 sequence: CATSPGTGYEQYF. The CDR3 DNA reads TGTGCCACCAGTCCCGGGACAGGGTACGAGCAGTACTTC.

The chain uses TRBV7-9 and TRBJ2-7; 9 nucleotides match TRBD1. Per the germline V gene, CDR1 is SEHNR and CDR2 is FQNEAQ (reference sequence). CDR3 size: 15 residues. V was clipped by 1 base and J by 5 bases; unmatched bases: 6. Here the CDR3 DNA reads TGTGCCAGCAGCTTAGGTGGGACAGGGTTTGACGAGCAGTACTTC. Residues: CASSLGGTGFDEQYF.

This clonotype was detected ten times or more. The chain joins TRBV15 to TRBJ2-2, with D perhaps TRBD2 (6 bases). This CDR3 has 17 amino acids. V lost 1 base, J lost 0 bases, and 12 bases lay in between. The germline CDR1 and CDR2 sequences are LNHNV and YYDKDF (reference sequence). The CDR3 DNA reads TGTGCCACCAGCAGAGTTTCTTGGGGGGCGAACACCGGGGAGCTGTTTTTT. This codes for CATSRVSWGANTGELFF.

This clonotype was observed many times. The chain recombines TRBV11-1 with TRBJ2-7; the D is unclear. Trimming left V 5 bases short and J 6 bases short, with 11 bases between. Germline lookup yields CDR1 SGHAT and CDR2 FQDESV (reference sequence). The CDR3 is 12 amino acids. CDR3 DNA sequence: TGTGCCAGCAGCCCCCGGCCGGGCGAGCAGTACTTC. It encodes CASSPRPGEQYF.

This clonotype was seen ten or more times. This chain links TRBV24-1 with TRBJ2-3; D may be TRBD1 (6 bases). Germline-derived CDR1 and CDR2 are KGHDR and SFDVKD. Trimming pared 6 bases from V and 8 bases from J, leaving 14 bases between. The CDR3 is 13 amino acids. CDR3 sequence (DNA): TGTGCCACCAGTCAGGGGAGTTCGGGTACGCAGTATTTT. It translates to CATSQGSSGTQYF.